The rows below give T cell receptor beta chains drawn from one sample of a study of cytomegalovirus exposure and HLA in healthy donors. Data came from immunoSEQ multiplex PCR; TCRdb stores just in-frame clones and leaves some out. This sample carries fewer than 200,000 clones, 75% to 85% of them seen once, and the ten largest clones take 1.2%. Sample: PBMCs. The receptors were sampled from a girl aged 2 to 9 in good health and CMV-seropositive. CDR3s include the opening cysteine and the closing phenylalanine or tryptophan. The D gene is left open where the match is weak. Only some rows state a clone size, as once, few, many or a class for expanded clones.

clone_size j_call v_call d_call cdr3_aa cdr3_nt
. TRBJ1-1 TRBV6-5 TRBD1 CASRESGQGTAFF TGTGCCAGCAGGGAAAGTGGACAGGGGACTGCTTTCTTT
. TRBJ1-1 TRBV19 TRBD1 CASSDWGQGPIRAFF TGTGCCAGTAGTGATTGGGGACAGGGCCCTATCAGGGCTTTCTTT
. TRBJ2-3 TRBV7-9 TRBD2 CASSPSGASTDTQYF TGTGCCAGCAGTCCTAGCGGGGCTTCGACAGATACGCAGTATTTT
. TRBJ2-7 TRBV21-1 . CASSKGRKGGLYEQYF TGTGCCAGCAGCAAAGGTCGGAAGGGAGGGCTCTACGAGCAGTACTTC
once TRBJ1-6 TRBV30 TRBD1 CAWGPGGGRISPLHF TGTGCCTGGGGCCCTGGAGGGGGCAGGATTTCACCCCTCCACTTT
. TRBJ2-4 TRBV6-1 . CASSAPWLAKNIQYF TGTGCCAGCAGTGCACCCTGGCTGGCCAAAAACATTCAGTACTTC
. TRBJ2-2 TRBV29-1 . CSVLQGRSGELFF TGCAGCGTTCTACAGGGGAGGTCCGGGGAGCTGTTTTTT
once TRBJ2-7 TRBV6-1 TRBD2 CASRGLAGLGEQYF TGTGCCAGCAGGGGACTAGCGGGGCTGGGCGAGCAGTACTTC
few TRBJ1-1 TRBV6-6 . CASITRLQGMNTEAFF TGTGCCAGCATTACGAGACTACAGGGAATGAACACTGAAGCTTTCTTT
. TRBJ2-2 TRBV10-2 . CASSESRTAYTGELFF TGCGCCAGCAGTGAGTCGAGGACAGCCTACACCGGGGAGCTGTTTTTT
. TRBJ2-7 TRBV7-3 TRBD1 CASSLWDRGTYEQYF TGTGCCAGCAGCTTATGGGACAGGGGGACCTACGAGCAGTACTTC
. TRBJ2-7 TRBV6-5 . CASSYSVGDPYEQYF TGTGCCAGCAGTTACTCGGTAGGGGATCCCTACGAGCAGTACTTC
. TRBJ1-1 TRBV25-1 . CARPTQRPTEAFF TGTGCCAGGCCGACACAGCGGCCGACTGAAGCTTTCTTT
. TRBJ1-2 TRBV7-8 TRBD1 CASSPGWDSYGYTF TGTGCCAGCAGCCCAGGTTGGGACAGCTATGGCTACACCTTC
. TRBJ1-5 TRBV5-8 TRBD1 CASSLVQGGGQPQHF TGTGCCAGCAGCTTGGTCCAGGGGGGAGGTCAGCCCCAGCATTTT
. TRBJ1-3 TRBV7-8 . CASSLVLRQAGNTIYF TGTGCCAGCAGCTTAGTTCTACGTCAGGCAGGAAACACCATATATTTT
once TRBJ2-2 TRBV19 TRBD2 CASRTSGSNTGELFF TGTGCCAGTCGGACTAGCGGCTCGAACACCGGGGAGCTGTTTTTT
. TRBJ2-1 TRBV19 . CASSIEAASYNEQFF TGTGCCAGTAGTATAGAGGCGGCTTCCTACAATGAGCAGTTCTTC
few TRBJ2-1 TRBV12-5 TRBD2 CASGSSGRHNEQFF TGTGCTAGTGGTTCCAGCGGGAGGCACAATGAGCAGTTCTTC
. TRBJ1-2 TRBV27 . CASSPDSGTSYGYTF TGTGCCAGCAGTCCCGATTCCGGGACATCTTATGGCTACACCTTC
. TRBJ2-1 TRBV5-6 TRBD2 CASSLELTSGPRGYNEQFF TGTGCCAGCAGCTTGGAGCTGACTAGCGGACCTCGGGGTTACAATGAGCAGTTCTTC
. TRBJ1-1 TRBV14 . CASSSQGNTEAFF TGTGCCAGCAGCTCCCAGGGGAACACTGAAGCTTTCTTT
once TRBJ2-5 TRBV12-5 . CASGLVPSQETQYF TGTGCTAGTGGTTTGGTGCCTAGCCAGGAGACCCAGTACTTC
. TRBJ2-5 TRBV5-4 . CASSLDRGGGETQYF TGTGCCAGCAGCTTGGATCGGGGCGGAGGGGAGACCCAGTACTTC
. TRBJ2-5 TRBV5-1 TRBD1 CASSLGGKGAQETQYF TGCGCCAGCAGCTTGGGAGGAAAGGGGGCCCAAGAGACCCAGTACTTC
few TRBJ2-2 TRBV2 . CASSEWPGDTGELFF TGTGCCAGCAGTGAATGGCCGGGGGATACCGGGGAGCTGTTTTTT
. TRBJ1-2 TRBV15 TRBD1 CATSRDPDRGDYTF TGTGCCACCAGCAGAGATCCAGACAGGGGAGACTACACCTTC
once TRBJ1-2 TRBV30 . CAWRGGPYGYTF TGTGCCTGGAGAGGAGGGCCATATGGCTACACCTTC
once TRBJ1-6 TRBV2 TRBD1 CASSIRTGTGDSPLHF TGTGCCAGCAGTATACGGACCGGGACAGGGGATTCACCCCTCCACTTT
. TRBJ1-6 TRBV6-4 TRBD1 CASSDRGHSPLHF TGTGCCAGCAGTGACAGGGGGCATTCACCCCTCCACTTT
. TRBJ1-3 TRBV7-3 . CASSSQPGPGNTIYF TGTGCCAGCAGCTCCCAGCCAGGTCCAGGAAACACCATATATTTT
. TRBJ2-2 TRBV5-1 TRBD1 CASSRGDRGDTGELFF TGCGCCAGCAGCCGAGGAGACAGGGGTGACACCGGGGAGCTGTTTTTT
. TRBJ2-1 TRBV7-6 TRBD2 CASSLGGGTNEQFF TGTGCCAGCAGCTTAGGCGGGGGAACTAATGAGCAGTTCTTC
. TRBJ2-7 TRBV11-1 TRBD2 CASSLTASGRNEQYF TGTGCCAGCAGCTTAACGGCTAGCGGGAGAAACGAGCAGTACTTC
few TRBJ2-7 TRBV6-1 . CAVGAYEQYF TGTGCCGTAGGGGCCTACGAGCAGTACTTC
. TRBJ1-2 TRBV6-5 . CASSERPDYGYTF TGTGCCAGCAGTGAACGCCCAGACTATGGCTACACCTTC
. TRBJ1-4 TRBV28 . CASSELATNEKLFF TGTGCCAGCAGTGAGCTGGCAACTAATGAAAAACTGTTTTTT
. TRBJ1-5 TRBV19 . CASSLRTDSNQPQHF TGTGCCAGTAGTCTACGGACAGATAGCAATCAGCCCCAGCATTTT
. TRBJ2-7 TRBV30 TRBD2 CAWSVQSAGGPREQYF TGTGCCTGGAGTGTACAGTCAGCGGGAGGGCCGCGAGAGCAGTACTTC
once TRBJ2-3 TRBV4-1 TRBD2 CASSQEGSGGAGDTQYF TGCGCCAGCAGCCAAGAGGGTAGCGGGGGGGCCGGAGATACGCAGTATTTT
. TRBJ1-1 TRBV4-1 . CASSQPRQLTEAFF TGCGCCAGCAGCCAACCACGACAACTCACTGAAGCTTTCTTT